Each of the 18 T cell receptor beta chains below was sequenced from the same sample in a study of STAT5B mutations in CD4+ large granular lymphocyte leukemia. The method was immunoSEQ multiplex PCR; TCRdb's version includes in-frame clones alone and lacks a portion of them. Among more than 30,000 clones listed, roughly two thirds were seen once. Sequenced: CD4+ T cells from blood buffy coats. These receptors were taken from a human donor in good health.

In nucleotides, the CDR3 is TGTGCCAGCTCAGCTCTCCCCCTCGGGGGACTGAACACTGAAGCTTTCTTT. Its protein product is CASSALPLGGLNTEAFF. The chain is built from TRBV18 and TRBJ1-1, with TRBD1 as a possible D gene (5 bases). The germline CDR1 and CDR2 sequences are KGHSH and LQKENI. The CDR3 contains 17 residues. Deletions cut 5 bases from V and 0 bases from J, with 19 bases between.

The genes are TRBV9 and TRBJ1-2; possible D gene TRBD1, 6 bases. This CDR3 contains 14 residues. V was pared by 0 bases and J by 7 bases, with 13 bases between. The germline CDR1 and CDR2 sequences are SGDLS and YYNGEE. The CDR3 DNA follows: TGTGCCAGCAGCGTAGATGGGGGGCTGGGTGGCTACACCTTC. Residues: CASSVDGGLGGYTF.

V gene TRBV4-1 combines with J gene TRBJ2-5; D might be TRBD1 (6 bases). CDR1 is MGHRA, CDR2 YSYEKL, per germline. Trimming removed 1 base from V and 5 bases from J, with 14 bases in between. This CDR3 comprises 15 residues. For the CDR3, the DNA is TGCGCCAGCAGCCAAGTAGGCCAGGGGTTGGAGACCCAGTACTTC. Translating it yields CASSQVGQGLETQYF.

The chain employs TRBV15 and TRBJ1-4; no definite D call. This CDR3 comprises 13 residues. The V end lost 0 bases, the J end lost 2 bases, and 1 base lay between the germline ends. CDR1 is LNHNV, CDR2 YYDKDF, per germline (reference sequence). CDR3 DNA sequence: TGTGCCACCAGCAGAGATACTAATGAAAAACTGTTTTTT. This encodes CATSRDTNEKLFF.

V gene TRBV19 combines with J gene TRBJ2-1; D is unresolved. This CDR3 comprises 13 residues. V was cut by 4 bases and J by 9 bases, with 13 bases left in between. Germline CDR1 LNHDA, CDR2 SQIVND (reference sequence). CDR3 sequence reads: CASSTSPVVEQFF. Here the CDR3 DNA reads TGTGCCAGTAGTACCTCCCCGGTGGTTGAGCAGTTCTTC.

The J gene is TRBJ2-3, the V gene TRBV28; D ambiguous. CDR1 MDHEN and CDR2 SYDVKM come from the germline V gene. The CDR3 covers 14 residues. Between the trimmed V and J ends, which lost 6 bases and 2 bases, there was a span of 12 bases. The CDR3 DNA follows: TGTGCCAGCAGAGGCAGGTGGTCCACAGATACGCAGTATTTT. This sequence encodes CASRGRWSTDTQYF.

The chain couples TRBV5-8 to TRBJ1-2; 8 nucleotides agree with TRBD1. Germline-derived CDR1 and CDR2 are SGHTS and YDEGEE. The J segment lost 7 bases and the V segment lost 5 bases, leaving 7 bases of the junction unmatched. The CDR3 covers 13 residues. CDR3 bases: TGTGCCAGCAGTCATCGGGACAGGTTTGGCTACACCTTC. Amino acid sequence: CASSHRDRFGYTF.

The chain joins TRBV18 to TRBJ1-1, with 11 bases matching TRBD1. Germline trimming cut 3 bases from V and 4 bases from J; bases unmatched to any gene: 4. CDR1 is KGHSH, CDR2 LQKENI, per germline. This CDR3 comprises 15 residues. CDR3 sequence reads: CASSPSGTGGTEAFF. The CDR3 region has the DNA TGTGCCAGCTCACCCTCCGGGACAGGGGGCACTGAAGCTTTCTTT.

The chain employs TRBV5-4 and TRBJ2-1, with D maybe TRBD2 (7 bases). V lost 4 bases to trimming and J lost 9 bases, with 11 bases between them. The CDR3 length is 12 residues. Germline V gene data show CDR1 as SGHNT and CDR2 as YYREEE (reference sequence). The CDR3 DNA reads as TGTGCCAGCAGCGAAAGGGGGGGTGAGCAGTTCTTC. Amino acids: CASSERGGEQFF. The full variable domain, with the rest looked up from reference TRBV5-4 and TRBJ2-1, is ETGVTQSPTHLIKTRGQQVTLRCSSQSGHNTVSWYQQALGQGPQFIFQYYREEENGRGNFPPRFSGLQFPNYSSELNVNALELDDSALYLCASSERGGEQFFGPGTRLTVL.

The sample holds a few counts of this clone. This chain links TRBV7-9 with TRBJ2-2, with D perhaps TRBD2 (5 bases). The CDR3 runs 14 residues. The germline V gene encodes CDR1 SEHNR and CDR2 FQNEAQ (reference sequence). Trimming took off 0 bases at V and 6 bases at J, with 8 bases between the two ends. CDR3 residues: CASSLARASGELFF. In DNA, the CDR3 is TGTGCCAGCAGCTTAGCGCGGGCGTCCGGGGAGCTGTTTTTT.

This clone was observed a few times. The chain combines TRBV30 with TRBJ1-1; a possible D gene is TRBD1 (6 bases). Germline assignment: CDR1 GTSNPN and CDR2 SVGIG (reference sequence). Deletions cut 2 bases from V and 5 bases from J, with 18 bases between. The CDR3 runs to 15 residues. CDR3 residues: CAWSNLGGPRTEAFF. For the CDR3, the DNA is TGTGCCTGGAGTAACTTAGGGGGGCCGCGGACTGAAGCTTTCTTT.

Notes on this clone: The germline gene is not matched at one end of the junction; a read error may be the cause. The chain has TRBV6-1 and TRBJ1-6; D not certain. Germline V lookup: CDR1 MNHNS, CDR2 SASEGT. The CDR3 spans 15 residues. CDR3: CAGRADGSFNSPLHF. The DNA of the CDR3 is TGTGCCGGCAGAGCAGACGGATCCTTTAATTCACCCCTCCACTTT.

The chain links TRBV11-2 to TRBJ1-6; 8 bases are shared with TRBD1. From germline, CDR1 is SGHAT and CDR2 FQNNGV. The CDR3 loop spans 16 amino acids. The junction had 7 bases not matched to a gene; V was cut back by 2 bases and J by 7 bases. CDR3 residues: CASSLRVGQDNSPLHF. CDR3 DNA: TGTGCCAGCAGCTTACGAGTGGGACAGGACAATTCACCCCTCCACTTT.

This clone was counted only a few times. The chain uses TRBV7-2 and TRBJ2-7, with D possibly being TRBD1 or TRBD2 (5 bases each). V was pared by 3 bases and J by 7 bases, with 10 bases between. The CDR3 length is 12 residues. In germline, CDR1 is SGHTA, CDR2 FQGNSA. The CDR3 DNA sequence: TGTGCCAGCAGCTTTAATGGGGGAGAGCAGTACTTC. Translation gives CASSFNGGEQYF. Full variable domain (outside the CDR3, taken from reference TRBV7-2 and TRBJ2-7): GAGVSQSPSNKVTEKGKDVELRCDPISGHTALYWYRQSLGQGLEFLIYFQGNSAPDKSGLPSDRFSAERTGGSVSTLTIQRTQQEDSAVYLCASSFNGGEQYFGPGTRLTVT.

V usage is TRBV7-2 and J usage is TRBJ1-4; 7 bases match TRBD1. This CDR3 is 15 amino acids long. V was clipped by 6 bases and J by 6 bases; unmatched bases: 10. Germline V gene sequence: CDR1 SGHTA, CDR2 FQGNSA. CDR3 in DNA: TGTGCCAGCAGGAACAACAGGGGTAGGGATGAAAAACTGTTTTTT. Translating gives CASRNNRGRDEKLFF.

The gene calls are TRBV5-1 and TRBJ1-1, with D possibly being TRBD1 (6 bases). The CDR3 loop spans 18 amino acids. V was cut by 2 bases and J by 1 base, with 21 bases left in between. Germline V lookup: CDR1 SGHRS, CDR2 YFSETQ. The CDR3 here is CASSFLGAASSSNTEAFF. As DNA, the CDR3 is TGCGCCAGCAGCTTCCTGGGGGCTGCCTCTTCCTCGAACACTGAAGCTTTCTTT.

This clone was seen more than once but under ten times. The genes are TRBV30 and TRBJ2-2; D uncertain. There are 11 residues in the CDR3. The ends were cut back, 2 bases at V and 8 bases at J, with 6 bases in the middle. Germline V gene data show CDR1 as GTSNPN and CDR2 as SVGIG (reference sequence). The CDR3 DNA follows: TGTGCCTGGAGTAATGTTGGGGAGCTGTTTTTT. Translating gives CAWSNVGELFF.

The V and J genes are TRBV19 and TRBJ1-5; D gene ambiguous. CDR1 is LNHDA, CDR2 SQIVND, per germline (reference sequence). The V end was cut by 5 bases, the J end by 0 bases, with 11 bases between. There are 15 residues in the CDR3. The CDR3 region has the DNA TGTGCCAGTAGTGCTACAGACTATAGCAATCAGCCCCAGCATTTT. It codes for CASSATDYSNQPQHF.